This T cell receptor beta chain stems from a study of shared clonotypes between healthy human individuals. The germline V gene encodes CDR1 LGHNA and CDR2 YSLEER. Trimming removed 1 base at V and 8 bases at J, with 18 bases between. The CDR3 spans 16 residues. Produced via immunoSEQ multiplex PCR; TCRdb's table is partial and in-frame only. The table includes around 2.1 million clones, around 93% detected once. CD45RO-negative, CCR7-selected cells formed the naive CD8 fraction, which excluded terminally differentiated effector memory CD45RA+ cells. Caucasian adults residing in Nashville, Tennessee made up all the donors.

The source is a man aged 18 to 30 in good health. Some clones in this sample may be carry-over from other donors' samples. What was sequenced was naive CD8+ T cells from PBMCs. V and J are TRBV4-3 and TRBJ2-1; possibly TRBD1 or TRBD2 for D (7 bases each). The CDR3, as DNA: TGCGCCAGCAGCCAAGCAGGGGGGGGGCTACGTGATGAGCAGTTCTTC. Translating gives CASSQAGGGLRDEQFF.